The 11 T cell receptor beta chains reported below all come from one sample, sequenced in a study of T cell repertoires in cytomegalovirus infection. The antigens of these receptors remain unknown. One entry per CDR3 protein, called by TCRdb with MiXCR from the reads. The sample carries roughly 150,000 distinct CDR3 sequences, about 22% recorded once. Sequencing used CD8+ T cells from cultured PBMCs, obtained from culture after CMV antigen stimulation. The receptors were sampled from a human donor in good health (CMV status not recorded). Some clones in this sample may be carry-over from other donors' samples.

This clonotype has just a few counts. This chain uses TRBV27 with TRBJ1-2, with 10 nucleotides matching TRBD1. CDR3 length: 15 residues. V lost 5 bases and J lost 4; bases outside the gene matches: 7. The germline gives CDR1 MNHEY, CDR2 SMNVEV (reference sequence). The CDR3: CASSRQGALIYGYTF. CDR3 in DNA: TGTGCCAGCAGTAGACAGGGGGCGTTGATCTATGGCTACACCTTC.

The rearrangement joins TRBV7-9 to TRBJ2-3; perhaps D is TRBD1 or TRBD2 (5 bases each). The CDR3 extends over 16 amino acids. V was clipped by 3 bases and J by 1 base, with 14 bases between them. CDR1 and CDR2 (germline): SEHNR, FQNEAQ (reference sequence). The CDR3 protein is CASSLGRDRRTDTQYF. DNA for the CDR3: TGTGCCAGCAGCTTGGGTCGGGACCGGCGCACAGATACGCAGTATTTT. Full variable domain (missing parts from reference TRBV7-9 and TRBJ2-3): DTGVSQNPRHKITKRGQNVTFRCDPISEHNRLYWYRQTLGQGPEFLTYFQNEAQLEKSRLLSDRFSAERPKGSFSTLEIQRTEQGDSAMYLCASSLGRDRRTDTQYFGPGTRLTVL.

This clonotype has just a few counts. V and J are TRBV7-8 and TRBJ1-1; no clear D. The germline gives CDR1 SGHVS, CDR2 FQNEAQ. The CDR3 has 16 residues. The V end was cut by 4 bases, the J end by 4 bases, with 19 bases between. CDR3 region: CASSSPKGEAGTEAFF. CDR3 DNA sequence: TGTGCCAGCAGCTCCCCAAAGGGAGAGGCGGGCACTGAAGCTTTCTTT.

This clonotype appeared a few times. The rearrangement links TRBV4-2 to TRBJ2-3; 10 nucleotides match TRBD1. V trimming: 1 base; J trimming: 4 bases; junction bases outside the gene matches: 2. The CDR3 sequence is 15 residues long. Germline assignment: CDR1 LGHNA and CDR2 YNFKEQ. The CDR3 here is CASSQGGQGADTQYF. In nucleotides, the CDR3 is TGTGCCAGCAGCCAAGGAGGACAGGGGGCAGATACGCAGTATTTT.

The chain recombines TRBV7-2 with TRBJ2-7; 8 positions match TRBD1. The CDR3 spans 15 residues. Germline-derived CDR1 and CDR2 are SGHTA and FQGNSA. J gave up 4 bases and V 1 base, and 6 bases lay outside the gene matches. The CDR3 protein is CASSLGQGKLYEQYF. CDR3 in DNA: TGTGCCAGCAGCTTAGGACAGGGGAAATTATACGAGCAGTACTTC. The complete variable domain, with remaining parts taken from reference TRBV7-2 and TRBJ2-7, reads GAGVSQSPSNKVTEKGKDVELRCDPISGHTALYWYRQSLGQGLEFLIYFQGNSAPDKSGLPSDRFSAERTGGSVSTLTIQRTQQEDSAVYLCASSLGQGKLYEQYFGPGTRLTVT.

The rearrangement joins TRBV12-3 or TRBV12-4 to TRBJ2-7; D perhaps matches TRBD2 (6 bases). V lost 3 bases and J 3 bases, leaving 12 bases between the germline ends. The CDR3 spans 14 residues. The CDR3, as DNA: TGTGCCAGCAGTTTCGGGGGACGGGACTACGAGCAGTACTTC. As protein: CASSFGGRDYEQYF.

The chain is built from TRBV7-3 and TRBJ2-3; D not certain. V was pared by 2 bases and J by 0 bases, with 9 bases between. This CDR3 has 15 amino acids. Germline V gives CDR1 SGHTA, CDR2 FQGTGA. This CDR3 is CASSLYGGSTDTQYF. In DNA, the CDR3 is TGTGCCAGCAGCTTATATGGCGGTAGCACAGATACGCAGTATTTT.

This clonotype showed up many times. The rearrangement uses TRBV4-1 and TRBJ1-1; D is perhaps TRBD1 (6 bases). The CDR3 runs to 14 residues. Germline lookup yields CDR1 MGHRA and CDR2 YSYEKL. V was cut by 3 bases and J by 3 bases, with 11 bases left in between. CDR3 loop: CASSQTQGYTEAFF. As DNA, the CDR3 is TGCGCCAGCAGCCAGACTCAGGGGTACACTGAAGCTTTCTTT.

This clonotype was counted between two and nine times. This rearrangement joins TRBV7-2 to TRBJ2-1; TRBD2 is a possible D gene (7 bases). The CDR3 extends over 16 amino acids. Trimming cost V 7 bases and J 2 bases, with 18 bases left between them. Germline V lookup: CDR1 SGHTA, CDR2 FQGNSA. CDR3 sequence: CASIPGAGAAYNEQFF. The CDR3 coding sequence is TGTGCCAGCATCCCAGGGGCGGGGGCGGCCTACAATGAGCAGTTCTTC.

This clonotype turned up a few times. The V call is TRBV6-2 or TRBV6-3, the J call TRBJ2-7, with 10 bases fitting TRBD1. This CDR3 has 15 amino acids. V lost 2 bases and J lost 2; bases outside the gene matches: 3. Germline V CDR1 and CDR2: MNHEY, SVGEGT. The DNA for the CDR3 is TGTGCCAGCAGTTACGCCGGGACAGGGGCCTACGAGCAGTACTTC. This translates into CASSYAGTGAYEQYF.

This clonotype was picked up one time. The CDR3 here is CASSLGAGGPGETQYF. The DNA for the CDR3 is TGTGCCAGCAGCTTAGGTGCGGGGGGCCCGGGAGAGACCCAGTACTTC. The gene calls are TRBV7-2 and TRBJ2-5; 8 bases align to TRBD2. Germline-derived CDR1 and CDR2 are SGHTA and FQGNSA. V shed 1 base, J shed 4 bases, and the junction held 8 bases outside the gene matches. The CDR3 totals 16 residues.